One and the same sample provided the 30 T cell receptor beta chains below, sequenced in a study of CD8+CD57+ T cells in acquired aplastic anemia. The patients chosen for sequencing had shown expansion of CD8+CD57+ cells (detected by flow cytometry). Investigators profiled TCR beta VDJ and CDR3 from genomic DNA template. Each CDR3 protein is one row after TCRdb ran MiXCR on the reads. The sample has around 430,000 distinct CDR3 sequences; around 30% are singletons. The sequenced material came from sorted CD4+, CD8+, or CD8+CD57+ T cells (not recorded which) from PBMCs. The receptor set was obtained from a human donor with aplastic anemia.

The sample holds a few counts of this clonotype. This may come from a read error, since a much larger clone is one base off. The chain uses TRBV15 and TRBJ1-4, with TRBD1 identical over 7 bases. There are 15 residues in the CDR3. Germline trimming cut 8 bases from V and 7 bases from J; bases unmatched to any gene: 13. The V gene's germline CDR1 is LNHNV and CDR2 YYDKDF (reference sequence). Written as DNA, the CDR3 is TGTGCCACCGGCCGAGGGAAGGGGGCTGGTGAAAAACTGTTTTTT. This translates into CATGRGKGAGEKLFF. Complete variable domain (other parts from reference TRBV15 and TRBJ1-4): DAMVIQNPRYQVTQFGKPVTLSCSQTLNHNVMYWYQQKSSQAPKLLFHYYDKDFNNEADTPDNFQSRRPNTSFCFLDIRSPGLGDTAMYLCATGRGKGAGEKLFFGSGTQLSVL.

CDR3 protein: CSARDVQGSTEAFF. The CDR3, as DNA: TGCAGTGCTAGAGATGTACAGGGTTCCACTGAAGCTTTCTTT. The chain recombines TRBV20-1 with TRBJ1-1; tentatively, D is TRBD1 (6 bases). The CDR3 totals 14 residues. V lost 0 bases to trimming and J lost 4 bases, with 12 bases between them. Germline CDR1 DFQATT, CDR2 SNEGSKA (reference sequence).

V and J are TRBV2 and TRBJ1-1, with D hard to call. With 6 bases removed from V and 1 base from J, the gap between germline ends came to 15 bases. CDR1 is SNHLY, CDR2 FYNNEI, per germline. CDR3 length equals 15 residues. The CDR3 sequence: CASSHLPGENTEAFF. For the CDR3, the DNA is TGTGCCAGCAGCCACCTCCCCGGGGAGAACACTGAAGCTTTCTTT. The entire variable domain, with the rest obtained from reference TRBV2 and TRBJ1-1, is as follows: EPEVTQTPSHQVTQMGQEVILRCVPISNHLYFYWYRQILGQKVEFLVSFYNNEISEKSEIFDDQFSVERPDGSNFTLKIRSTKLEDSAMYFCASSHLPGENTEAFFGQGTRLTVV.

This clonotype was picked up many times. DNA for the CDR3: TGTGCCAGCAGCGCCGGGACAAACCTGTTTTTGGGTGAAGCTTTCTTT. It yields the protein CASSAGTNLFLGEAFF. The rearrangement joins TRBV11-2 to TRBJ1-1; TRBD1 might be the D (6 bases). This CDR3 region has 16 residues. V gave up 5 bases and J gave up 7 bases, with 23 bases separating them. The germline CDR1 and CDR2 sequences are SGHAT and FQNNGV.

V usage is TRBV19 and J usage is TRBJ1-2, with TRBD1 matching over 7 bases. Germline values: CDR1 LNHDA, CDR2 SQIVND (reference sequence). The CDR3 runs 14 residues. V was pared by 11 bases and J by 0 bases, with 9 bases of the junction left unmatched. The DNA for the CDR3 is TGTGCCTGCCACTCGACAGGGCCTAACTATGGCTACACCTTC. Its protein is CACHSTGPNYGYTF.

There are a few counts of this clonotype. The rearrangement links TRBV5-6 to TRBJ2-5; 7 bases line up with TRBD1. The trim removed 2 bases at V and 5 bases at J, leaving 6 bases unmatched. This CDR3 contains 14 residues. From germline, CDR1 is SGHDT and CDR2 YYEEEE. Here the CDR3 reads CASSLPRGLETQYF. The CDR3 DNA reads as TGTGCCAGCAGCTTACCTAGGGGGCTCGAGACCCAGTACTTC.

The chain combines TRBV12-3 or TRBV12-4 with TRBJ1-1; D possibly corresponds to TRBD1 (5 bases). CDR3 length equals 14 residues. Between the trimmed V and J ends, which lost 6 bases and 8 bases, there was a span of 19 bases. The CDR3 here is CASSNHGGEKEAFF. CDR3 nucleotide sequence: TGTGCCAGCAGCAACCACGGGGGGGAAAAGGAAGCTTTCTTT.

This clonotype was seen many times. The V and J genes are TRBV2 and TRBJ2-3, with D possibly matching TRBD2 (6 bases). With 7 bases removed from V and 5 bases from J, the gap between germline ends came to 13 bases. This CDR3 has 13 residues. Germline CDR1 and CDR2: SNHLY and FYNNEI. The CDR3 sequence: CASKRDSLDTQYF. CDR3 DNA sequence: TGTGCCAGCAAACGGGACTCCCTAGATACGCAGTATTTT.

The sample holds a few counts of this clonotype. The chain recombines TRBV6-1 with TRBJ2-7, with 7 bases matching TRBD1. Germline V CDR1 and CDR2: MNHNS, SASEGT. V trimming: 5 bases; J trimming: 3 bases; junction bases outside the gene matches: 16. This CDR3 has 17 amino acids. CDR3 bases: TGTGCCAGCAGTACCGGACAGGACTTCAGAATCATCTACGAGCAGTACTTC. This encodes CASSTGQDFRIIYEQYF.

The chain uses TRBV2 and TRBJ1-1, with D perhaps TRBD1 (6 bases). V lost 8 bases to trimming and J lost 4 bases, with 17 bases between them. Germline lookup yields CDR1 SNHLY and CDR2 FYNNEI. There are 14 residues in the CDR3. The CDR3 DNA reads TGTGCCAGCGAGAGGACAGAATACGGCACTGAAGCTTTCTTT. Its translation: CASERTEYGTEAFF.

V is TRBV19 and J is TRBJ2-3, with D uncertain. Germline V gene data show CDR1 as LNHDA and CDR2 as SQIVND (reference sequence). This CDR3 is built from 12 residues. The V end was cut by 7 bases, the J end by 4 bases, with 9 bases between. The chain's CDR3 is CASIGQADTQYF. CDR3 nucleotides: TGTGCCAGTATAGGGCAGGCAGATACGCAGTATTTT.

The CDR3 nucleotides read TGTGCCAGCAGCGTGCTGCCTACTAATGAAAAACTGTTTTTT. This translates into CASSVLPTNEKLFF. The chain combines TRBV9 with TRBJ1-4; D is unresolved. The CDR3 contains 14 residues. Germline CDR1 is SGDLS and CDR2 is YYNGEE. V was shortened by 2 bases and J by 2 bases, with 7 bases between the two germline ends.

The V call is TRBV5-8, the J call TRBJ2-5; 7 bases match TRBD1. CDR1 is SGHTS, CDR2 YDEGEE, per germline. The junction had 4 bases not matched to a gene; V was cut back by 3 bases and J by 5 bases. The CDR3 is 13 residues long. CDR3 DNA: TGTGCCAGCAGCTACACAGGGGTCGAGACCCAGTACTTC. Amino acids: CASSYTGVETQYF.

This clonotype was picked up many times. The genes are TRBV7-2 and TRBJ1-5, with 9 bases identical to TRBD1. In germline, CDR1 is SGHTA, CDR2 FQGNSA. The CDR3 covers 17 residues. After removal of 5 bases from V and 1 base from J, the junction contained 9 bases not matched to a gene. CDR3 sequence (DNA): TGTGCCAGCAGCGCGGGACAGGGAGACCCCAGCAATCAGCCCCAGCATTTT. Encoded protein: CASSAGQGDPSNQPQHF.

In its sample, this clonotype was seen many times. The CDR3 DNA reads as TGCGCCAGCAGCCAAAGTCAGGGGCCCTATGGCTACACCTTC. Translating it yields CASSQSQGPYGYTF. The V call is TRBV4-1, the J call TRBJ1-2; D is possibly TRBD1 (6 bases). Per the germline V gene, CDR1 is MGHRA and CDR2 is YSYEKL. With 2 bases removed from V and 4 bases from J, the gap between germline ends came to 11 bases. The CDR3 has 14 amino acids.

The genes are TRBV29-1 and TRBJ2-7; a possible D gene is TRBD1 (6 bases). V was clipped by 4 bases and J by 6 bases, with 16 bases between them. Per the germline V gene, CDR1 is SQVTM and CDR2 is ANQGSEA. There are 13 residues in the CDR3. This CDR3 is CSVGWDTRGEQYF. The CDR3 bases are TGCAGCGTTGGATGGGACACCCGGGGCGAGCAGTACTTC.

This clonotype was observed at least ten times. The chain links TRBV7-8 to TRBJ2-7, with unresolved D. Germline CDR1 and CDR2: SGHVS and FQNEAQ. The CDR3 is 15 amino acids. V lost 5 bases to trimming and J lost 2 bases, with 16 bases between them. The CDR3 loop reads CASSPERIATYEQYF. The CDR3 bases are TGTGCCAGCAGCCCCGAACGAATCGCAACCTACGAGCAGTACTTC.

This chain joins TRBV28 and TRBJ2-7, with 8 bases lining up with TRBD1. V shed 8 bases and J 6 bases; nucleotides not matched to a gene: 15. The CDR3 consists of 15 residues. The V gene's germline CDR1 is MDHEN and CDR2 SYDVKM. CDR3 residues: CASLHKAGGLSEQYF. The CDR3 region has the DNA TGTGCCAGCCTTCATAAAGCAGGGGGCCTTTCCGAGCAGTACTTC.

The table lists this clonotype with many counts. This chain connects TRBV9 to TRBJ2-7, with 11 bases fitting TRBD2. The length of the CDR3 is 15 residues. From germline, CDR1 is SGDLS and CDR2 YYNGEE. V trimming: 4 bases; J trimming: 3 bases; junction bases outside the gene matches: 6. CDR3 loop: CASSPLAGGNYEQYF. The CDR3 DNA reads as TGTGCCAGCAGCCCCTTAGCGGGAGGGAACTACGAGCAGTACTTC.

The V and J genes are TRBV6-5 and TRBJ1-3; D not resolved. CDR1 and CDR2 (germline): MNHEY, SVGAGI. CDR3 length equals 13 residues. The V end lost 2 bases, the J end lost 0 bases, and 2 bases lay between the germline ends. CDR3: CASSYPSGNTIYF. The CDR3 DNA is TGTGCCAGCAGTTACCCCTCTGGAAACACCATATATTTT.

This chain links TRBV9 with TRBJ2-7, with D uncertain. The J call is in doubt because the DNA end fits TRBJ2-1 better. CDR1 and CDR2 from the germline V gene are SGDLS and YYNGEE. This CDR3 is built from 14 residues. The CDR3 bases are TGTGCCAGCAGCGTAAACTCCCTGGGTAATGAGCAGTTCTTC. It translates to CASSVNSLGNEQFF.

This clonotype was detected many times. The rearrangement uses TRBV20-1 and TRBJ1-2; D unclear. The germline V and J ends were trimmed by 0 bases and 4 bases, with 15 bases remaining between them. CDR3 length: 15 amino acids. Germline values: CDR1 DFQATT, CDR2 SNEGSKA (reference sequence). The CDR3: CSAREFSEGTYGYTF. CDR3 DNA sequence: TGCAGTGCTAGAGAATTTTCTGAGGGCACCTATGGCTACACCTTC.

The chain couples TRBV20-1 to TRBJ2-1; D unclear. The CDR3 totals 12 residues. From germline, CDR1 is DFQATT and CDR2 SNEGSKA (reference sequence). Trimming cost V 0 bases and J 6 bases, with 6 bases left between them. CDR3 region: CSARDTLNEQFF. DNA for the CDR3: TGCAGTGCTAGAGATACACTCAATGAGCAGTTCTTC.

The V gene is TRBV5-8, the J gene TRBJ2-7; D might be TRBD1 or TRBD2, each matching 5 bases. V was shortened by 3 bases and J by 7 bases, with 14 bases between the two germline ends. CDR3 length equals 13 residues. CDR1 is SGHTS and CDR2 is YDEGEE in the germline V gene. In DNA, the CDR3 is TGTGCCAGCAGCTACCTTGGGGGTGGGGAGCAGTACGTC. It specifies CASSYLGGGEQYV.

This clonotype was seen many times. The chain links TRBV19 to TRBJ1-2, with D possibly TRBD1 on 5 matching bases. The CDR3 is 14 amino acids. Germline CDR1 reads LNHDA; CDR2 reads SQIVND (reference sequence). V gave up 6 bases and J gave up 0 bases, with 11 bases separating them. In nucleotides, the CDR3 is TGTGCCAGTAGCATGACAGTAGCTAACTATGGCTACACCTTC. Translating gives CASSMTVANYGYTF.

This clonotype appeared a single time. The rearrangement links TRBV6-2 or TRBV6-3 to TRBJ1-5; D not resolved. Germline V gene lookup returns CDR1 MNHEY and CDR2 SVGEGT. The CDR3 has 18 residues. V was trimmed by 0 bases and J by 0 bases, leaving 15 bases between them. The CDR3 DNA follows: TGTGCCAGCAGTTACTCGATGAGTCTACTAAATAGCAATCAGCCCCAGCATTTT. Translation: CASSYSMSLLNSNQPQHF.

The chain recombines TRBV7-2 with TRBJ2-1; 15 bases line up with TRBD2. CDR1 is SGHTA, CDR2 FQGNSA, per germline. With 0 bases clipped from V and 0 bases from J, the junction kept 12 bases outside the gene matches. There are 22 residues in the CDR3. This chain's CDR3 is CASSLALRTSGGATFSYNEQFF. CDR3 coding DNA: TGTGCCAGCAGCTTAGCGTTACGGACTAGCGGGGGGGCCACTTTCTCCTACAATGAGCAGTTCTTC.

The V gene is TRBV30, the J gene TRBJ1-5; 10 nucleotides align to TRBD1. The CDR3 is made up of 15 amino acids. Germline assignment: CDR1 GTSNPN and CDR2 SVGIG (reference sequence). V was clipped by 1 base and J by 1 base; unmatched bases: 1. The CDR3 reads CAWSEGQGSNQPQHF. The CDR3 nucleotides are TGTGCCTGGAGTGAGGGACAGGGGAGCAATCAGCCCCAGCATTTT.

The rearrangement joins TRBV6-1 to TRBJ2-1, with 11 bases lining up with TRBD2. The germline V gene has CDR1 MNHNS and CDR2 SASEGT. After removal of 8 bases from V and 9 bases from J, the junction contained 12 bases not matched to a gene. This CDR3 has 15 residues. The CDR3 region has the DNA TGTGCCAGCTCGTCCGATCTAGCGGGAGGTAGTGAGCAGTTCTTC. Amino acids: CASSSDLAGGSEQFF.

The chain has TRBV25-1 and TRBJ2-7; D possibly corresponds to TRBD1 (6 bases). CDR1 is MGHDK, CDR2 SYGVNS, per germline. This CDR3 has 17 amino acids. Trimming took 0 bases from V and 0 from J, leaving 15 bases between them. Written as DNA, the CDR3 is TGTGCCAGCAGTGAATACCAGGGGTCAACTAGCTCCTACGAGCAGTACTTC. Its protein is CASSEYQGSTSSYEQYF.